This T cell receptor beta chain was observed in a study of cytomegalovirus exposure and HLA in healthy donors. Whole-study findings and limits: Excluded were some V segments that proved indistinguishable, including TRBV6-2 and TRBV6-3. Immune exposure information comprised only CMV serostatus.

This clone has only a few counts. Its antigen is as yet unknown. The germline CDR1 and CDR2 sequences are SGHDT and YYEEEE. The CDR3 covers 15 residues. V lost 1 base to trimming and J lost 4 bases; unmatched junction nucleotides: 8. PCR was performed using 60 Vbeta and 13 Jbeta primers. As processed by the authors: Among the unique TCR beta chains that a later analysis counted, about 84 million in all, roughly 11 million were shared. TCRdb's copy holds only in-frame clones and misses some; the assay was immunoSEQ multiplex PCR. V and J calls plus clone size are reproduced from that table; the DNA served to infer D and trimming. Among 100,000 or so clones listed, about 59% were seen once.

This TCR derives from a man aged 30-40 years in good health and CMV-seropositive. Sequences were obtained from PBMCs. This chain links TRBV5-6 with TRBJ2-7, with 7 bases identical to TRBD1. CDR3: CASSLSDRVGYEQYF. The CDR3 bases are TGTGCCAGCAGCTTGTCCGACAGGGTAGGTTACGAGCAGTACTTC.